This TCR beta chain derives from a study of T cells in Graves' hyperthyroidism and ophthalmopathy. Amplification of TCR beta CDR3 regions used RNA as the template. HTBI primers were the set used in a first-round RT-PCR of the TCR CDR3. Each CDR3 protein gets one entry after TCRdb re-called the multiplex PCR reads with MiXCR. Found here are some 600,000 distinct CDR3 sequences, 46% of them singletons; the top ten hold just over 8%. Study conclusions and caveats: Most expanded thyroid clonotypes above 0.001 also appeared in blood. Ophthalmopathy cases were set apart from stable hyperthyroidism by a 13 V-J model.

Ten or more counts support this clonotype. As yet, its antigen is unknown. Germline assignment: CDR1 SEHNR and CDR2 FQNEAQ (reference sequence). The length of the CDR3 is 16 residues. V was clipped by 5 bases and J by 3 bases; unmatched bases: 5. The receptor comes from a young woman with Graves' hyperthyroidism. The chain combines TRBV7-9 with TRBJ2-5, with 14 bases that match TRBD2. Sequenced sample: peripheral blood or thyroid tissue (not recorded which). The CDR3 coding sequence is TGTGCCAGCAGCCCAGGGACTAGCGGGAGTGAAGAGACCCAGTACTTC. Translated: CASSPGTSGSEETQYF.